A single sample gave rise to the 28 T cell receptor beta chains below, sequenced in a study of post-analysis software for immune sequencing data. Study findings and constraints: About 5 TRBV segments appeared more often in patients than in controls, and TRBV5-6, TRBV5-1 and TRBV20-1 were among these.

No antigen has been assigned to these receptors. Prepared TCR beta cDNA libraries contained unique molecular identifiers. One entry per CDR3 protein results from TCRdb running MiXCR on the PCR reads. The sample has some 800,000 distinct CDR3 sequences; about 43% are singletons. The sequenced sample consisted of blood. Receptors originate from a girl between 10 and 17 years old with multiple sclerosis.

This clonotype was counted a few times. Mismatch with germline at one junction end may stem from a read error. The rearrangement links TRBV7-7 to TRBJ2-5; maybe TRBD2 (5 bases). This CDR3 has 14 residues. The germline V gene has CDR1 SSHAT and CDR2 FNYEAQ (reference sequence). CDR3: CASSFSRDAGTQYF. The CDR3, as DNA: TGTGCTAGCAGCTTCTCCCGGGATGCTGGGACCCAGTACTTC. The full variable domain, with the rest looked up from reference TRBV7-7 and TRBJ2-5, is GAGVSQSPRYKVTKRGQDVTLRCDPISSHATLYWYQQALGQGPEFLTYFNYEAQPDKSGLPSDRFSAERPEGSISTLTIQRTEQRDSAMYRCASSFSRDAGTQYFGPGTRLLVL.

This clonotype came up once. V and J are TRBV2 and TRBJ2-1; 11 nucleotides agree with TRBD2. Germline values: CDR1 SNHLY, CDR2 FYNNEI. V shed 1 base, J shed 8 bases, and the junction held 7 bases outside the gene matches. The CDR3 is 16 amino acids. CDR3 sequence (DNA): TGTGCCAGCAGTGAAGGGGGGACTAGCGGATGGGATGAGCAGTTCTTC. This translates into CASSEGGTSGWDEQFF.

This clonotype has more than one count but fewer than ten. The chain recombines TRBV6-1 with TRBJ2-6; 7 positions agree with TRBD1. Germline V gene sequence: CDR1 MNHNS, CDR2 SASEGT. The V and J ends lost 6 bases and 0 bases, in that order; junction bases with no gene match: 8. The CDR3 sequence is 17 residues long. The CDR3 DNA sequence: TGTGCCAGCAGCCCGACAGGGCCGAGCTCTGGGGCCAACGTCCTGACTTTC. Protein: CASSPTGPSSGANVLTF.

A few counts support this clonotype. The CDR3 loop is CASSTGLAASSTDTQYF. The CDR3 coding sequence is TGCGCCAGCAGCACGGGACTAGCGGCTTCTAGCACAGATACGCAGTATTTT. This chain links TRBV5-1 with TRBJ2-3; 11 bases fit TRBD2. CDR1 is SGHRS, CDR2 YFSETQ, per germline. The CDR3 consists of 17 residues. V lost 4 bases to trimming and J lost 0 bases; unmatched junction nucleotides: 7.

The CDR3 region is CASSSTIMSDEKLFF. As DNA, the CDR3 is TGTGCCAGCAGCTCAACCATCATGAGTGATGAAAAACTGTTTTTT. The chain employs TRBV11-2 and TRBJ1-4; D is undetermined. The CDR3 is 15 amino acids. Deletions cut 4 bases from V and 6 bases from J, with 15 bases between. Germline V gene data show CDR1 as SGHAT and CDR2 as FQNNGV. The full variable domain, completed using reference TRBV11-2 and TRBJ1-4, is EAGVAQSPRYKIIEKRQSVAFWCNPISGHATLYWYQQILGQGPKLLIQFQNNGVVDDSQLPKDRFSAERLKGVDSTLKIQPAKLEDSAVYLCASSSTIMSDEKLFFGSGTQLSVL.

The chain carries TRBV2 and TRBJ2-4; D is perhaps TRBD2 (6 bases). CDR3 size: 18 residues. Trimming removed 4 bases from V and 5 bases from J, with 24 bases in between. Germline V gives CDR1 SNHLY, CDR2 FYNNEI. In DNA form, the CDR3 reads TGTGCCAGCAGTGTCACAACAACCGGGGGAGGAGACCAAAACATTCAGTACTTC. Its protein product is CASSVTTTGGGDQNIQYF.

This clonotype occurred a few times. This chain links TRBV13 with TRBJ2-4; D remains ambiguous. The CDR3 is 14 residues long. Germline V lookup: CDR1 PRHDT, CDR2 FYEKMQ (reference sequence). The germline V and J ends were trimmed by 1 base and 2 bases, with 6 bases remaining between them. CDR3 sequence: CASSLATTKNIQYF. Here the CDR3 DNA reads TGTGCCAGCAGCTTAGCCACTACCAAAAACATTCAGTACTTC.

This clonotype was counted once. The chain recombines TRBV5-1 with TRBJ2-1; 8 bases align to TRBD2. The CDR3 covers 16 residues. Germline-derived CDR1 and CDR2 are SGHRS and YFSETQ. The V segment lost 0 bases and the J segment 6 bases; nucleotides outside the gene matches: 8. CDR3 in amino acids: CASSLAAGLVSNEQFF. The DNA for the CDR3 is TGCGCCAGCAGCTTGGCCGCGGGACTAGTCTCCAATGAGCAGTTCTTC.

The chain has TRBV15 and TRBJ1-1; no definite D call. V was clipped by 0 bases and J by 1 base, with 15 bases between them. The CDR3 sequence is 17 residues long. The germline V gene has CDR1 LNHNV and CDR2 YYDKDF (reference sequence). The CDR3 DNA reads TGTGCCACCAGCAGAGATGGCGCCGGACGGACGAACACTGAAGCTTTCTTT. This sequence encodes CATSRDGAGRTNTEAFF.

The chain couples TRBV15 to TRBJ2-7; D is uncertain. V lost 0 bases, J lost 0 bases, and 12 bases lay in between. The CDR3 spans 16 residues. The V gene's germline CDR1 is LNHNV and CDR2 YYDKDF (reference sequence). The CDR3 is CATSRDMTRISYEQYF. In DNA, the CDR3 is TGTGCCACCAGCAGAGACATGACCCGAATCTCCTACGAGCAGTACTTC.

Notes on this clonotype: Germline and junction disagree at one end, which may indicate a read error. The gene calls are TRBV18 and TRBJ2-3; the D gene is possibly TRBD1 (5 bases). The CDR3 has 13 amino acids. CDR1 is KGHSH, CDR2 LQKENI, per germline. In DNA form, the CDR3 reads TGTGCCGGCTCGATTTGGGGCCGGGCTACGCAGTATTTT. It codes for CAGSIWGRATQYF.

V gene TRBV15 combines with J gene TRBJ2-1, with no clear D. This CDR3 has 14 residues. Germline V gene data show CDR1 as LNHNV and CDR2 as YYDKDF (reference sequence). V was clipped by 1 base and J by 6 bases, with 10 bases between them. The CDR3 loop reads CATSRAGCCNEQFF. The DNA of the CDR3 is TGTGCCACCAGCAGAGCCGGGTGCTGCAATGAGCAGTTCTTC.

The chain employs TRBV2 and TRBJ1-2; TRBD1 matches at 7 bases. V gave up 6 bases and J gave up 3 bases; unmatched junction bases: 4. The CDR3 covers 13 residues. The germline CDR1 and CDR2 sequences are SNHLY and FYNNEI. The CDR3 DNA reads as TGTGCCAGCAGGCGGGACAGCGACTATGGCTACACCTTC. This codes for CASRRDSDYGYTF.

Of note for this clonotype: One junction end disagrees with the germline gene, perhaps due to a read error. The genes are TRBV7-9 and TRBJ2-1; TRBD1 matches at 10 bases. CDR1 and CDR2 (germline): SEHNR, FQNEAQ (reference sequence). The CDR3 consists of 15 residues. The chain's CDR3 is CVSSLGQGKYNEQFF. The CDR3 DNA reads TGTGTCAGCAGCTTGGGACAGGGGAAATACAATGAGCAGTTCTTC.

As concerns this clonotype: The germline gene is not matched at one end of the junction; a read error may be the cause. The rearrangement uses TRBV20-1 and TRBJ2-1; TRBD2 matches 10 bases. Germline CDR1 and CDR2: DFQATT and SNEGSKA (reference sequence). The CDR3 is 15 residues long. CDR3 coding DNA: TGCCGTGCTAGAGATAGCGGGAGGTACCTCAATGAGCAGTTCTTC. Amino acids: CRARDSGRYLNEQFF.

V and J are TRBV10-3 and TRBJ1-2, with 8 bases matching TRBD1. The CDR3 runs 17 residues. Germline V gives CDR1 ENHRY, CDR2 SYGVKD. Losses at the gene ends were 6 bases for V and 0 bases for J; bases not matched to a gene: 12. The CDR3 loop reads CAIRDLPQGAANYGYTF. CDR3 in DNA: TGTGCCATCAGAGACCTACCCCAGGGGGCGGCTAACTATGGCTACACCTTC.

The gene calls are TRBV27 and TRBJ1-5; 8 bases match TRBD1. Trimming cost V 3 bases and J 9 bases; bases outside gene matches: 13. The CDR3 loop spans 16 amino acids. Looked up from germline, CDR1 is MNHEY and CDR2 is SMNVEV (reference sequence). CDR3 sequence reads: CASSFKWTGKGAPQHF. For the CDR3, the DNA is TGTGCCAGCAGTTTTAAGTGGACAGGGAAGGGAGCGCCCCAGCATTTT.

The J gene is TRBJ1-5, the V gene TRBV20-1; the D is unclear. This CDR3 is built from 13 residues. Germline V gene lookup returns CDR1 DFQATT and CDR2 SNEGSKA (reference sequence). Trimming removed 3 bases at V and 4 bases at J, with 10 bases between. The CDR3 protein is CSASGGWNQPQHF. CDR3 nucleotide sequence: TGCAGTGCTAGTGGAGGGTGGAATCAGCCCCAGCATTTT.

The rearrangement uses TRBV4-1 and TRBJ2-3, with D tentatively TRBD1 (5 bases). CDR3 length: 15 residues. V lost 1 base and J lost 3, with 11 bases in between. The germline CDR1 and CDR2 sequences are MGHRA and YSYEKL. Here the CDR3 DNA reads TGCGCCAGCAGCCAAGGTCAGGGCGCGACAGATACGCAGTATTTT. This codes for CASSQGQGATDTQYF.

The V and J genes are TRBV20-1 and TRBJ1-6; TRBD1 matches 8 bases. Germline values: CDR1 DFQATT, CDR2 SNEGSKA (reference sequence). The CDR3 has 15 amino acids. The V and J ends lost 0 bases and 7 bases, in that order; junction bases with no gene match: 5. The CDR3 DNA follows: TGCAGTGCTAGAGATAGACAGGGGTGGAATTCACCCCTCCACTTT. Its protein is CSARDRQGWNSPLHF.

The chain is built from TRBV6-2 or TRBV6-3 and TRBJ2-1; 8 positions agree with TRBD2. With V trimmed by 7 bases and J by 5 bases, 7 bases remained unmatched. Looked up from germline, CDR1 is MNHEY and CDR2 is SVGEGT. The CDR3 spans 14 residues. CDR3 protein: CASILAGTDNEQFF. As DNA, the CDR3 is TGTGCCAGCATATTAGCGGGGACCGACAATGAGCAGTTCTTC.

The chain recombines TRBV6-5 with TRBJ1-2, with a possible D match to TRBD1 (5 bases). The CDR3 loop spans 15 amino acids. Looked up from germline, CDR1 is MNHEY and CDR2 is SVGAGI. The V end was cut by 5 bases, the J end by 4 bases, with 17 bases between. CDR3: CASSPTAGATYGYTF. The CDR3 DNA is TGTGCCAGCAGTCCCACGGCCGGGGCCACCTATGGCTACACCTTC.

This clonotype was seen only a few times. The rearrangement links TRBV4-3 to TRBJ1-5, with D perhaps TRBD1 (6 bases). Looked up from germline, CDR1 is LGHNA and CDR2 is YSLEER. The CDR3 runs 15 residues. The V gene lost 5 bases and the J gene lost 5 bases, with 16 bases spanning the gap. The CDR3 here is CASSIRVGQDQPQHF. CDR3 DNA: TGCGCCAGCAGCATAAGAGTGGGACAAGATCAGCCCCAGCATTTT.

Only a few counts were recorded for this clonotype. The CDR3 DNA reads as TGTGCCTCCGGGTTGGCAGGGGGATACGAGCAGTACTTC. It encodes CASGLAGGYEQYF. V gene TRBV7-2 combines with J gene TRBJ2-7; TRBD1 agrees at 7 bases. V was clipped by 11 bases and J by 4 bases; unmatched bases: 11. In germline, CDR1 is SGHTA, CDR2 FQGNSA. This CDR3 has 13 amino acids.

This clonotype was seen repeatedly, ten times or more. The chain employs TRBV20-1 and TRBJ2-7; TRBD2 agrees at 10 bases. CDR1 and CDR2 (germline): DFQATT, SNEGSKA (reference sequence). J lost 5 bases, V lost 0 bases, and 7 bases had no gene match. The CDR3 contains 15 residues. Here the CDR3 DNA reads TGCAGTGCTAGAGATCAACTAGCGGGGAGGAACGAGCAGTACTTC. The encoded protein is CSARDQLAGRNEQYF.

V and J are TRBV18 and TRBJ2-7; D uncertain. Trimming removed 5 bases from V and 0 bases from J, with 11 bases in between. The CDR3 spans 14 residues. CDR1 is KGHSH, CDR2 LQKENI, per germline. As DNA, the CDR3 is TGTGCCAGCTCAAACTCAGGTAGCTCCTACGAGCAGTACTTC. Protein sequence: CASSNSGSSYEQYF.

The J gene is TRBJ2-7, the V gene TRBV27; tentatively, D is TRBD1 (6 bases). Trimming pared 6 bases from V and 2 bases from J, leaving 23 bases between. Germline V gene data show CDR1 as MNHEY and CDR2 as SMNVEV (reference sequence). The CDR3 loop spans 17 amino acids. DNA of the CDR3: TGTGCCAGCAGCCATCCACAAACAGGGCACGCAGCCTACGAGCAGTACTTC. Its protein is CASSHPQTGHAAYEQYF.

This clonotype has only a few counts. The rearrangement links TRBV29-1 to TRBJ2-1, with D unresolved. Germline V gene sequence: CDR1 SQVTM, CDR2 ANQGSEA. V lost 1 base, J lost 7 bases, and 2 bases lay in between. This CDR3 comprises 10 residues. CDR3 bases: TGCAGCGTTGAAGGGAATGAGCAGTTCTTC. Its protein is CSVEGNEQFF.